The 5 T cell receptor beta chains below all came from one sample that was sequenced in a study of cytomegalovirus exposure and HLA in healthy donors. It was with 60 Vbeta and 13 Jbeta primers that the PCR ran. Assay: immunoSEQ multiplex PCR; the TCRdb copy retains only in-frame clones and omits some. The repertoire consists of some 20,000 clones, with about 70% occurring once and the leading ten covering roughly 3.6%. The sequenced material came from PBMCs. The receptor set was obtained from a man aged 18 to 30 in good health and CMV-seronegative.

The genes are TRBV7-9 and TRBJ1-1; a possible D gene is TRBD1 (5 bases). V was shortened by 6 bases and J by 6 bases, with 17 bases between the two germline ends. Per the germline V gene, CDR1 is SEHNR and CDR2 is FQNEAQ (reference sequence). The CDR3 runs to 14 residues. The CDR3 DNA is TGTGCCAGCAGACCACATGGGGGGATCCCTGAAGCTTTCTTT. It translates to CASRPHGGIPEAFF.

This clone has just a few counts. V is TRBV5-6 and J is TRBJ1-2; D is perhaps TRBD1 (6 bases). The CDR3 spans 15 residues. Germline V gives CDR1 SGHDT, CDR2 YYEEEE. The V end lost 0 bases, the J end lost 0 bases, and 9 bases lay between the germline ends. The chain's CDR3 is CASSLAAGANYGYTF. DNA for the CDR3: TGTGCCAGCAGCTTGGCGGCAGGGGCTAACTATGGCTACACCTTC.

This clone has just a few counts. The chain recombines TRBV5-8 with TRBJ2-7; D gene uncertain. The CDR3 totals 14 residues. Germline-derived CDR1 and CDR2 are SGHTS and YDEGEE. Trimming cost V 0 bases and J 2 bases, with 9 bases left between them. CDR3 nucleotides: TGTGCCAGCAGCTTGGTCGGGTTCGCCTACGAGCAGTACTTC. Its translation: CASSLVGFAYEQYF.

V and J are TRBV30 and TRBJ1-2; D gene uncertain. V was trimmed by 8 bases and J by 1 base, leaving 11 bases between them. The CDR3 is 12 amino acids. The germline V gene has CDR1 GTSNPN and CDR2 SVGIG (reference sequence). The CDR3 bases are TGTGCCGGGGAGAAGAGTAACTATGGCTACACCTTC. Translating gives CAGEKSNYGYTF.

This clone came up once. The chain uses TRBV9 and TRBJ1-1; D not resolved. The CDR3 has 14 amino acids. The germline V gene has CDR1 SGDLS and CDR2 YYNGEE. V shed 2 bases and J shed 2 bases, with 10 bases lying between them. Here the CDR3 reads CASSVTSQNTEAFF. In DNA form, the CDR3 reads TGTGCCAGCAGCGTTACATCTCAAAACACTGAAGCTTTCTTT. The variable domain in full, with the rest retrieved from reference TRBV9 and TRBJ1-1, is DSGVTQTPKHLITATGQRVTLRCSPRSGDLSVYWYQQSLDQGLQFLIQYYNGEERAKGNILERFSAQQFPDLHSELNLSSLELGDSALYFCASSVTSQNTEAFFGQGTRLTVV.